This TCR beta chain is from a study of T cells in localized non-small cell lung cancer. Study-wide findings and caveats: A median of 57 of the top 100 tumor clones appeared in adjacent lung, which was paired and uninvolved. Since sequencing was restricted to only one region of the tumor, intratumor heterogeneity remains a possibility. Among the tissues sampled, uninvolved adjacent lung had the highest T cell clonality, above tumor. Longer overall survival was seen with higher T cell density measured in blood.

Profiling relied on immunoSEQ multiplex PCR, and the TCRdb table lists in-frame clones only, not all of them. The table records 100,000 to 150,000 clones, approximately 88% of them present only once. A note on this clone: What it binds is unknown.

The V gene's germline CDR1 is MNHEY and CDR2 SMNVEV (reference sequence). The CDR3 is 14 amino acids. With 6 bases clipped from V and 0 bases from J, the junction kept 5 bases outside the gene matches. The chain is built from TRBV27 and TRBJ2-7; 7 nucleotides line up with TRBD2. Sequenced material: peripheral blood, taken before any cancer treatment. The sequence was obtained from a female donor of 60 years or more with stage I lung adenocarcinoma. The CDR3: CASRVGGSSYEQYF. The CDR3 coding sequence is TGTGCCAGCAGGGTCGGGGGGTCCTCCTACGAGCAGTACTTC.